This TCR beta chain was captured in a study of cytomegalovirus exposure and HLA in healthy donors. V shed 4 bases and J shed 2 bases, with 7 bases lying between them. Germline V gene lookup returns CDR1 SEHNR and CDR2 FQNEAQ (reference sequence). This CDR3 is built from 13 residues. Primers: 60 Vbeta forward and 13 Jbeta reverse. Generated by immunoSEQ multiplex PCR, the TCRdb table keeps only in-frame clones and is missing some. The table has about 100,000 clones, roughly 80% seen once. The sample was PBMCs. This TCR was sampled from a man between 35 and 55 years old in good health and CMV-seropositive. The chain links TRBV7-9 to TRBJ2-3; D uncertain. CDR3: CASSSRATDTQYF. Written as DNA, the CDR3 is TGTGCCAGCAGCTCCCGCGCCACAGATACGCAGTATTTT.